The rows below give T cell receptor beta chains drawn from one sample of a study of beta chain features in type 1 diabetes. Repertoires were generated with immunoSEQ multiplex PCR, while TCRdb's copy carries only in-frame clones and drops some. The sample records around 500,000 clones, roughly an eighth being singletons. Source material: naive CD4+ T cells from blood. The receptors shown here come from a woman between 18 and 30 years old in good health. Both conserved end residues are part of each CDR3. A D gene is named only where the DNA matches it firmly. Rows may omit the clone size; those that give it use once, few, many or a size class.

cdr3_aa cdr3_nt clone_size d_call j_call v_call
CASSQDFHEQFF TGTGCCAGCAGCCAAGATTTTCATGAGCAGTTCTTC - - TRBJ2-1 TRBV11-2
CASSSWGSQETQYF TGTGCCAGCAGCTCATGGGGGAGCCAAGAGACCCAGTACTTC - - TRBJ2-5 TRBV5-4
CASSNGTVNSPLHF TGCGCCAGCAGCAACGGGACGGTGAATTCACCCCTCCACTTT - - TRBJ1-6 TRBV5-1
CASSLGLDFGRNTEAFF TGTGCCAGCAGCTTAGGCCTAGACTTTGGAAGAAACACTGAAGCTTTCTTT few - TRBJ1-1 TRBV7-9
CASSPNAREGRGDTQYF TGTGCCAGCAGCCCCAATGCGCGGGAGGGCCGAGGGGATACGCAGTATTTT - TRBD2 TRBJ2-3 TRBV7-2
CASSPRQGLEETQYF TGTGCCAGCTCACCACGACAGGGACTTGAAGAGACCCAGTACTTC few - TRBJ2-5 TRBV18
CASSLPDSYNEQFF TGTGCCAGCAGTTTGCCGGACAGCTACAATGAGCAGTTCTTC - - TRBJ2-1 TRBV28
CASSSSSGPLHF TGTGCCAGCAGCTCCTCATCTGGGCCGCTCCACTTT - - TRBJ1-6 TRBV4-2
CAIQRAGTGIYEQYF TGTGCCATTCAGAGGGCCGGGACAGGGATATACGAGCAGTACTTC - TRBD1 TRBJ2-7 TRBV10-3
CASSSTGTSPETQYF TGTGCCAGCAGCTCCACCGGGACCTCGCCAGAGACCCAGTACTTC few - TRBJ2-5 TRBV9
CASSLEYTDTQYF TGCGCCAGCAGCCTAGAATACACAGATACGCAGTATTTT - - TRBJ2-3 TRBV5-1
CASSDGRVTNEKLFF TGTGCCAGCAGTGACGGCCGGGTCACTAATGAAAAACTGTTTTTT few - TRBJ1-4 TRBV25-1
CASSSTSGSPSSYNEQFF TGTGCCAGCAGCTCGACTAGCGGGAGTCCTAGCTCCTACAATGAGCAGTTCTTC few TRBD2 TRBJ2-1 TRBV7-3
CASSEGQGPGINEQFF TGCGCCAGCAGCGAAGGACAGGGTCCCGGGATCAATGAGCAGTTCTTC few TRBD1 TRBJ2-1 TRBV5-1
CASSISSSYNEQFF TGTGCCAGCAGCATAAGTAGCTCCTACAATGAGCAGTTCTTC - - TRBJ2-1 TRBV7-2
CSVESSGRGSYNEQFF TGCAGCGTTGAGTCTAGCGGGAGAGGCTCCTACAATGAGCAGTTCTTC few TRBD2 TRBJ2-1 TRBV29-1
CASSVDLPPRYNEQFF TGTGCCAGCAGCGTAGATCTCCCACCGAGATACAATGAGCAGTTCTTC few - TRBJ2-1 TRBV9
CASSSGTGVSQPQHF TGTGCCAGCAGCTCGGGGACAGGGGTAAGTCAGCCCCAGCATTTT - TRBD1 TRBJ1-5 TRBV7-9
CASSVGHRNTEAFF TGTGCCAGCAGCGTAGGGCACAGGAACACTGAAGCTTTCTTT - - TRBJ1-1 TRBV9
CASSLPRGLAGRTDTQYF TGTGCCAGCAGCTTACCTAGGGGACTAGCGGGTCGCACAGATACGCAGTATTTT - TRBD2 TRBJ2-3 TRBV7-2
CAWSPRPPLGNVLTF TGTGCCTGGAGTCCTAGACCTCCTCTGGGTAACGTCCTGACTTTC few - TRBJ2-6 TRBV30
CASSVRESSYEQYF TGTGCCAGCAGCGTGCGGGAGAGCTCCTACGAGCAGTACTTC - TRBD2 TRBJ2-7 TRBV9